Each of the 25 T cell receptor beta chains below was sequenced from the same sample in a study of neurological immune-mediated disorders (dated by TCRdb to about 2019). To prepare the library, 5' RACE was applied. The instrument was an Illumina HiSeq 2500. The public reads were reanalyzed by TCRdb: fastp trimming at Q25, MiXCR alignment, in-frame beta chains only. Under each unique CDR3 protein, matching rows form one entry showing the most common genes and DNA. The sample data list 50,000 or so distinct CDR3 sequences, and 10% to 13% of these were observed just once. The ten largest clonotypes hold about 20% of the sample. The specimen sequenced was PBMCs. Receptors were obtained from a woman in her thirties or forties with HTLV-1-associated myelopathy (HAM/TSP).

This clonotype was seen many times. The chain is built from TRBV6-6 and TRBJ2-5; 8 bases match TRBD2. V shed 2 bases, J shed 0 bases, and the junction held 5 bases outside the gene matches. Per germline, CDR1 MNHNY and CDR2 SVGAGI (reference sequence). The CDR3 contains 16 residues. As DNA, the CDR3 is TGTGCCAGCAGTTACACCCGTAGCGGGGACCAAGAGACCCAGTACTTC. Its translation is CASSYTRSGDQETQYF.

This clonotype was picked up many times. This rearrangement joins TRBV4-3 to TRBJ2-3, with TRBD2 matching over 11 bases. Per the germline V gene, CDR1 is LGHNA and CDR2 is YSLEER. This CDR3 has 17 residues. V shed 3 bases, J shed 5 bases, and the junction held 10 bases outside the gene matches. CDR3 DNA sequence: TGCGCCAGCAGCCAGGCCCTTAGCGGGGGGGCCGGAGATACGCAGTATTTT. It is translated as CASSQALSGGAGDTQYF.

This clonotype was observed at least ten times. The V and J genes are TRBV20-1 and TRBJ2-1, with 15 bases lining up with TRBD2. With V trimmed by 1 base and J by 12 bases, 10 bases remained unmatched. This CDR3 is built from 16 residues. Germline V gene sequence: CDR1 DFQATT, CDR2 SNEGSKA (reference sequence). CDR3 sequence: CSARVFGLAGGPGQFF. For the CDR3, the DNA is TGCAGTGCTAGAGTCTTTGGACTAGCGGGGGGGCCCGGGCAGTTCTTC.

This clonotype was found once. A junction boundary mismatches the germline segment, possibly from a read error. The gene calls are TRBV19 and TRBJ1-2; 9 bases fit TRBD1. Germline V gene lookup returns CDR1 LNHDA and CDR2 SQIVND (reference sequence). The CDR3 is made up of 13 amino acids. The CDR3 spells CASNKQGARGCTF. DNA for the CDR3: TGTGCCAGCAACAAACAGGGGGCGAGGGGCTGCACCTTC.

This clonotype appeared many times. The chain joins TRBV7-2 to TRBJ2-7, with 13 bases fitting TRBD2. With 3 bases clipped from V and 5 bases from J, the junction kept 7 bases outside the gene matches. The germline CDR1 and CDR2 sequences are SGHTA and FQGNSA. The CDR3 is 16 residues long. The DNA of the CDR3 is TGTGCCAGCAGCTTGAGACTAGCGGGGGGCTCTGACGAGCAGTACTTC. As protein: CASSLRLAGGSDEQYF.

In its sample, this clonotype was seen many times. The CDR3 here is CASRSGSGELFF. The CDR3 nucleotides read TGTGCCAGCAGGTCGGGATCCGGGGAGCTGTTTTTT. V gene TRBV9 combines with J gene TRBJ2-2, with D maybe TRBD2 (5 bases). This CDR3 spans 12 amino acids. Deletions cut 5 bases from V and 6 bases from J, with 8 bases between. In germline, CDR1 is SGDLS, CDR2 YYNGEE.

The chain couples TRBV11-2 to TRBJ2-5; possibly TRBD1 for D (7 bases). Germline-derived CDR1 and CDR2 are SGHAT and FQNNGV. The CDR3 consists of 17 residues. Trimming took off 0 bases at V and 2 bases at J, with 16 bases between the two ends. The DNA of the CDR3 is TGTGCCAGCAGCTTAGAGGAGGGGGCCCTCACTCAAGAGACCCAGTACTTC. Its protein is CASSLEEGALTQETQYF.

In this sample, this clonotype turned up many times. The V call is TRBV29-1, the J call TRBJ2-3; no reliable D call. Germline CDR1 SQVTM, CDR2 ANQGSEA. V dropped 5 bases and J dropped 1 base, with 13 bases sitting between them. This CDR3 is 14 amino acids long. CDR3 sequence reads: CSVLLGVRTDTQYF. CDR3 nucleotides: TGCAGCGTTTTACTTGGGGTTCGCACAGATACGCAGTATTTT.

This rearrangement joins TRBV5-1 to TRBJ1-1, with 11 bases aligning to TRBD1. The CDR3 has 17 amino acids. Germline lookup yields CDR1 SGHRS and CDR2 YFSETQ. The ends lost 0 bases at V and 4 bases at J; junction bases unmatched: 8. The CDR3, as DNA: TGCGCCAGCAGCTTGGTTGCGGGACAGGGGGTGGGCACTGAAGCTTTCTTT. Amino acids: CASSLVAGQGVGTEAFF.

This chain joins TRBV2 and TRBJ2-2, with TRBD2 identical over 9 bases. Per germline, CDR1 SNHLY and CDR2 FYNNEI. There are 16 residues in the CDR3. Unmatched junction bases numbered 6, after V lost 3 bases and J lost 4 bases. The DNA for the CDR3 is TGTGCCAGCAGTGATGCCGCGCGGGGGGGCACCGGGGAGCTGTTTTTT. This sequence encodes CASSDAARGGTGELFF.

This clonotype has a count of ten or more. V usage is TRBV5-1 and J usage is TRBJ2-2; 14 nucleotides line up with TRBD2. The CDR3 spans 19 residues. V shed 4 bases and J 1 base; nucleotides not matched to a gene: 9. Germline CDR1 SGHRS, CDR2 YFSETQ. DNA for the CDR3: TGCGCCAGCAGCCCCCGGGGACTAGCGGGGGTCTGGAACACCGGGGAGCTGTTTTTT. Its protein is CASSPRGLAGVWNTGELFF.

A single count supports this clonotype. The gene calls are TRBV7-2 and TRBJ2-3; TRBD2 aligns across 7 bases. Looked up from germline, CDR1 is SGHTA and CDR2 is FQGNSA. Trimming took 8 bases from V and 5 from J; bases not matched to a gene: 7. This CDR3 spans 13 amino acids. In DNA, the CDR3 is TGTGCCAGCTCTGGACTAGTGATAGATACGCAGTATTTT. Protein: CASSGLVIDTQYF.

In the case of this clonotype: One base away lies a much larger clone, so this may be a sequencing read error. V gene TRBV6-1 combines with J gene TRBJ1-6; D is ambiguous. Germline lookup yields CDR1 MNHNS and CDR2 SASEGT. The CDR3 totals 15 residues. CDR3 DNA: TGTGCCAGCATTCGAGACGGTCCCTATAATTCACCCATCCACTTT. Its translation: CASIRDGPYNSPIHF.

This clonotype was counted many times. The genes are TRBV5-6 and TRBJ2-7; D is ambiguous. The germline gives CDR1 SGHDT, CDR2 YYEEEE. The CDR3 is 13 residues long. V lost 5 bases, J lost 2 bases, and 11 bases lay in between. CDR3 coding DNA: TGTGCCAGCAGTCTGACGTACACCTACGAGCAGTACTTC. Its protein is CASSLTYTYEQYF.

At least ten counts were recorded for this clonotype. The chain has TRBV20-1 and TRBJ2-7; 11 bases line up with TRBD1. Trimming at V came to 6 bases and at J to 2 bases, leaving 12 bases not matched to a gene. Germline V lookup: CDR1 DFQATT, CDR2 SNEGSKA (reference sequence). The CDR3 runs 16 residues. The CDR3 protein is CSADTGTGGITYEQYF. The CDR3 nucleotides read TGCAGTGCGGACACCGGGACAGGGGGGATCACCTACGAGCAGTACTTC.

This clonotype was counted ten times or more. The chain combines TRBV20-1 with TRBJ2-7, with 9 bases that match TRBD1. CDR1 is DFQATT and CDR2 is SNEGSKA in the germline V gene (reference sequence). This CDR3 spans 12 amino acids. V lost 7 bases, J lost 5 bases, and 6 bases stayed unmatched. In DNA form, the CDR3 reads TGCAGTGGGGAGACAGGGGGGCACGAGCAGTACTTC. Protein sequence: CSGETGGHEQYF.

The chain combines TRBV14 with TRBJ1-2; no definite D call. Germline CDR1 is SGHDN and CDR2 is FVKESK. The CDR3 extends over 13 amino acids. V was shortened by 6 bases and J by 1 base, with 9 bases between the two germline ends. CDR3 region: CASSQRGNYGYTF. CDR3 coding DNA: TGTGCCAGCAGTCAACGGGGTAACTATGGCTACACCTTC.

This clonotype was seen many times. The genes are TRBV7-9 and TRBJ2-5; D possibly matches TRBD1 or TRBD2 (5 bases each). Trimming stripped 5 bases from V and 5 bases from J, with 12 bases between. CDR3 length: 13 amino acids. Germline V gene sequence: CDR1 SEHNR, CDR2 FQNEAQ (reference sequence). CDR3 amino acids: CASSPWDDETQYF. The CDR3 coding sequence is TGTGCCAGCAGCCCTTGGGACGACGAGACCCAGTACTTC.

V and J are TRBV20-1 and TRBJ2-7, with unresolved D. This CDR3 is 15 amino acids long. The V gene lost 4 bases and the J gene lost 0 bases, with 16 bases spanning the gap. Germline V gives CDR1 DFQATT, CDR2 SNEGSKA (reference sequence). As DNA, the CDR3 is TGCAGTGCTACCTTGACATTGCCTAGCTCCTACGAGCAGTACTTC. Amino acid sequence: CSATLTLPSSYEQYF.

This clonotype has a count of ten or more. The CDR3 nucleotides read TGTGCCAGCAGCCTTGGGGGACAGGGTCTTTACGAGCAGTACTTC. Translation: CASSLGGQGLYEQYF. The chain uses TRBV7-2 and TRBJ2-7; 9 bases are shared with TRBD1. The CDR3 spans 15 residues. The V gene end was trimmed by 5 bases and the J gene end by 4 bases; junction bases not matched to a gene: 9. Per germline, CDR1 SGHTA and CDR2 FQGNSA.

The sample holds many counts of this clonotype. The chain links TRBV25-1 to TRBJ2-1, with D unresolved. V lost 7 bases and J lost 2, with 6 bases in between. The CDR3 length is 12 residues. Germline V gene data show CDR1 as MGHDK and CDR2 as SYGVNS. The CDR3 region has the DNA TGTGCCAGCAATGACCCCTACAATGAGCAGTTCTTC. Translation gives CASNDPYNEQFF. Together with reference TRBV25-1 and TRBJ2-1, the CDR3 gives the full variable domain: EADIYQTPRYLVIGTGKKITLECSQTMGHDKMYWYQQDPGMELHLIHYSYGVNSTEKGDLSSESTVSRIRTEHFPLTLESARPSHTSQYLCASNDPYNEQFFGPGTRLTVL.

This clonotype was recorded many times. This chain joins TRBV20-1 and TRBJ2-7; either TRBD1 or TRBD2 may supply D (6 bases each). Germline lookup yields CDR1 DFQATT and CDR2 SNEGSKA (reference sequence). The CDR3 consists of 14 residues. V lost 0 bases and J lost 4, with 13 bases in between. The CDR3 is CSARDPQGRYEQYF. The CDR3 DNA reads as TGCAGTGCTAGAGATCCCCAGGGGAGGTACGAGCAGTACTTC.

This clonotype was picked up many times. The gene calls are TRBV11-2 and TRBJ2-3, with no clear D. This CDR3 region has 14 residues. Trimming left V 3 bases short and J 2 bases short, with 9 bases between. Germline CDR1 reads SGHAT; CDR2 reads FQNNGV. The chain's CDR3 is CASSLLLNTDTQYF. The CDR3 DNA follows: TGTGCCAGCAGCTTGCTTTTAAACACAGATACGCAGTATTTT.

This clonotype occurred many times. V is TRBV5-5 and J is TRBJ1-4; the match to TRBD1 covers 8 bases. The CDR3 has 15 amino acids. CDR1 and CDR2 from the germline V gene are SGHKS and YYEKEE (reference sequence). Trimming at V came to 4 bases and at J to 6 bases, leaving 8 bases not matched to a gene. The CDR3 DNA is TGTGCCAGCAGCCCTCAGGGGGCAGGGGATGAAAAACTGTTTTTT. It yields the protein CASSPQGAGDEKLFF. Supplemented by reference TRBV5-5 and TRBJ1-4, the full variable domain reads DAGVTQSPTHLIKTRGQQVTLRCSPISGHKSVSWYQQVLGQGPQFIFQYYEKEERGRGNFPDRFSARQFPNYSSELNVNALLLGDSALYLCASSPQGAGDEKLFFGSGTQLSVL.

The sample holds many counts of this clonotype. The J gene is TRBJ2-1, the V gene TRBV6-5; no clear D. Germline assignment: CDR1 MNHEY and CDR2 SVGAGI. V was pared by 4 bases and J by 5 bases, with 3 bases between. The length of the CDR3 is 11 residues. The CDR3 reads CASSFNNEQFF. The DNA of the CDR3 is TGTGCCAGCAGTTTTAACAATGAGCAGTTCTTC.